Below, 4 T cell receptor beta chains from the same sample are listed, as sequenced in a study of cytomegalovirus exposure and HLA in healthy donors. The repertoire was sequenced with immunoSEQ multiplex PCR; TCRdb's copy has only in-frame clones and lacks some. The sample has about 43,000 clones, approximately 90% seen once. The sample consisted of PBMCs. Every receptor here comes from a man aged 18 to 29 in good health and CMV-seronegative.

This sequence joins TRBV19 and TRBJ2-6, with 9 bases identical to TRBD1. The CDR3 spans 18 residues. V shed 7 bases and J 1 base; nucleotides not matched to a gene: 11. Per the germline V gene, CDR1 is LNHDA and CDR2 is SQIVND (reference sequence). CDR3 loop: CASIITGTGFSGANVLTF. The CDR3 nucleotides read TGTGCCAGTATTATTACCGGGACAGGGTTTTCTGGGGCCAACGTCCTGACTTTC.

Here the CDR3 DNA reads TGCGCCAGCAGCCAAGCTGGGACAGGGGGACTCCAAGAGACCCAGTACTTC. Its protein product is CASSQAGTGGLQETQYF. The chain carries TRBV4-1 and TRBJ2-5, with 11 bases lining up with TRBD1. The V gene end was trimmed by 1 base and the J gene end by 1 base; junction bases not matched to a gene: 5. This CDR3 has 17 amino acids. Germline assignment: CDR1 MGHRA and CDR2 YSYEKL.

CDR3 in amino acids: CASSERTGAGEQYF. The DNA for the CDR3 is TGTGCCAGCAGTGAAAGGACAGGGGCGGGGGAGCAGTACTTC. The V and J genes are TRBV6-5 and TRBJ2-7; 9 positions match TRBD1. The J segment lost 7 bases and the V segment lost 5 bases, leaving 9 bases of the junction unmatched. Germline values: CDR1 MNHEY, CDR2 SVGAGI. The CDR3 totals 14 residues.

This chain uses TRBV6-4 with TRBJ1-1; D is unclear. With 0 bases removed from V and 0 bases from J, the gap between germline ends came to 11 bases. This CDR3 comprises 16 residues. Germline lookup yields CDR1 MRHNA and CDR2 SNTAGT. The chain's CDR3 is CASSDSRGYMNTEAFF. For the CDR3, the DNA is TGTGCCAGCAGTGACTCTCGGGGATACATGAACACTGAAGCTTTCTTT.